This T cell receptor beta chain was observed in a study of vaccination and CD4 T cells after COVID-19. Study information: Six males and four females, two of them Hispanic, were enrolled as convalescents.

TCRdb recomputed calls from the PCR reads with MiXCR, one row per CDR3 protein. The table has 20,000 to 25,000 distinct CDR3 sequences, under 75% seen once. Source: CD4+ T cells from blood, taken before SARS-CoV-2 vaccination. The TCR comes from a human donor who had recovered from COVID-19.

The CDR3 reads CASSLPRGAGDTQYF. CDR3 sequence (DNA): TGTGCCAGCAGTCTTCCAAGGGGCGCGGGAGATACGCAGTATTTT. This rearrangement joins TRBV28 to TRBJ2-3; D is tentatively TRBD1 or TRBD2 (5 bases each). Trimming stripped 5 bases from V and 5 bases from J, with 17 bases between. CDR1 and CDR2 from the germline V gene are MDHEN and SYDVKM. This CDR3 has 15 amino acids.